The source of this T cell receptor beta chain is a study of cytomegalovirus exposure and HLA in healthy donors. General study results and limits: Published work reported that the classifier diagnosed cytomegalovirus status with high specificity and sensitivity. Specificity of three CMV-associated chains for CMV antigens was verified in vitro. Per published accounts, TCR beta sequences correctly predicted the HLA-A and HLA-B alleles of most subjects.

This clone was seen a few times. The antigen is unknown. Germline V gene lookup returns CDR1 MNHNS and CDR2 SASEGT. CDR3 size: 14 residues. V was cut by 3 bases and J by 5 bases, with 13 bases left in between. Primers for the PCR totalled 60 Vbeta and 13 Jbeta. Clones were sequenced by immunoSEQ multiplex PCR, and TCRdb holds only the in-frame ones, with some missing. The table records 150,000 to 200,000 clones, over 60% of them present only once. Donors showed nominal health when sampled, although they likely had unrecorded immune exposures. Sequencing used PBMCs. This TCR derives from a woman in her thirties in good health and CMV-seronegative. J is TRBJ2-5 and V is TRBV6-1; a weak D match, TRBD2 (7 bases). The CDR3 DNA reads TGTGCCAGCAGTGAGGGAGGGGGGGGCGAGACCCAGTACTTC. This gives the protein CASSEGGGGETQYF.